Following are 5 T cell receptor beta chains from one sample sequenced in a study of control samples from healthy donors and cancer patients. Some clones are missing from TCRdb's copy, which holds only in-frame ones; the method was immunoSEQ multiplex PCR. The sample yields 150,000 to 180,000 clones, more than 85% seen once. Sequenced material: blood. Receptor source: a man over 45 in good health.

This rearrangement joins TRBV24-1 to TRBJ2-7, with 7 bases aligning to TRBD1. The CDR3 runs to 14 residues. From germline, CDR1 is KGHDR and CDR2 SFDVKD. Trimming removed 5 bases from V and 3 bases from J; junction bases left unmatched: 6. The DNA for the CDR3 is TGTGCCACCAGTGTCGGGACAGATAACTACGAGCAGTACTTC. This sequence encodes CATSVGTDNYEQYF.

The chain recombines TRBV10-3 with TRBJ2-2; a possible D gene is TRBD2 (5 bases). Trimming removed 9 bases at V and 5 bases at J, with 10 bases between. The CDR3 covers 12 residues. Germline assignment: CDR1 ENHRY and CDR2 SYGVKD. Here the CDR3 DNA reads TGTGCCATTAATAGCGAAACCGGGGAGCTGTTTTTT. It is translated as CAINSETGELFF.

This clone was detected once. This chain joins TRBV18 and TRBJ2-5; TRBD1 is a possible D gene (6 bases). Deletions cut 3 bases from V and 7 bases from J, with 18 bases between. The CDR3 spans 15 residues. Germline lookup yields CDR1 KGHSH and CDR2 LQKENI. In nucleotides, the CDR3 is TGTGCCAGCTCACCTACAGGGCCCCCAGTTGCGACCCAGTACTTC. As protein: CASSPTGPPVATQYF.

The CDR3 loop is CAISANSNQPQHF. As DNA, the CDR3 is TGTGCCATCAGTGCGAACTCCAATCAGCCCCAGCATTTT. The rearrangement links TRBV10-3 to TRBJ1-5; D uncertain. This CDR3 is 13 amino acids long. With 4 bases removed from V and 3 bases from J, the gap between germline ends came to 7 bases. Germline CDR1 is ENHRY and CDR2 is SYGVKD.

The V call is TRBV4-1, the J call TRBJ2-1; D unclear. Germline V gene data show CDR1 as MGHRA and CDR2 as YSYEKL. With 2 bases removed from V and 4 bases from J, the gap between germline ends came to 21 bases. The CDR3 extends over 18 amino acids. CDR3 sequence reads: CASSQRRDSTHKYNEQFF. The CDR3 DNA is TGCGCCAGCAGCCAAAGAAGGGATAGCACCCATAAGTACAATGAGCAGTTCTTC.